The source of this TCR beta chain is a study of OX40 agonist ivuxolimab in advanced cancers. As for the study in general: The drug used for patients, ivuxolimab, was an agonistic anti-OX40 (CD134) antibody. Prior therapy, whether anti-PD-1, anti-PD-L1 or anti-CTLA-4, was allowed, and approximately 40% had some. General study results and limits: Antigen specificity of clonally expanded peripheral T cells was not established. CD4+ and CD8+ blood T cells expanded clonally by week 6 at 0.1 to 3.0 mg/kg.

The CDR3 is made up of 16 amino acids. The trim removed 7 bases at V and 0 bases at J, leaving 11 bases unmatched. Germline assignment: CDR1 LNHDA and CDR2 SQIVND (reference sequence). A word on this clone: Its specificity is not known.

Sequencing used immunoSEQ multiplex PCR; TCRdb keeps in-frame clones, though not all of them. This sample has approximately 68,000 clones, with 75% to 90% found just once. Material: CD4+ or CD8+ T cells sorted from blood, obtained in a trial of the OX40 agonist ivuxolimab. The sequence came from an adult with an advanced solid tumor such as melanoma, head and neck, liver or kidney cancer. V usage is TRBV19 and J usage is TRBJ1-1, with TRBD1 identical over 7 bases. CDR3 amino acids: CASTKSGQTMNTEAFF. CDR3 DNA: TGTGCCAGTACTAAATCGGGACAGACTATGAACACTGAAGCTTTCTTT.